The following is a T cell receptor (beta chain) sequence with its context. This clonotype was counted a few times. Its binding antigen is unknown. Per-base qualities were not stored, and no clone one base away is much larger. All donors were healthy Caucasians. Three pairs of female monozygotic twins, all aged about 18 to 29 years, were included in the twin cohort. RNA for TCR libraries was isolated from peripheral blood mononuclear cells. Taken from the germline V gene, the CDR1 and CDR2 loops are KGHSH and LQKENI. Here V drops 6 bases and J drops 7 bases, and the junction holds 5 bases not matched to any gene. The CDR3 has 13 amino acids, counting the end cysteine and phenylalanine. Of all the DNA, just the CDR3 is kept, 39 bases in frame from base 1. These data originate in a study of identical twins (dated by TCRdb to the mid-2010s). Describing the broader study: To test whether fetal clonotypes persist, the study used deep sequencing on TCR alpha and beta repertoires from monozygotic twins, unrelated adults of various ages, and cord blood. To rule out contamination, replicate twin experiments were performed at different times with different library preparation protocols.

The library was made by 5' RACE. Data came from an Illumina HiSeq 2000. A universal primer binding site was added through template switching, and the final cDNA carried a unique molecular identifier so that TCR cDNA molecules could be counted accurately. Specific primers in the conserved constant-segment region were used to synthesize first-strand cDNA for the TCR alpha and beta chains. To control for contamination, every cDNA library was double barcoded, receiving both a SMART-Mk sample barcode and Illumina barcodes. Two successive PCR steps introduced TruSeq adapter sequences along with Illumina sample barcodes. The Illumina HiSeq platform was used with custom primers to sequence TCR alpha and beta cDNA libraries. In the paper's pipeline: MiGEC was used to process raw reads and extract unique molecular identifiers, and MiXCR was used to find CDR3 positions. For each individual, recombination models were inferred using an EM algorithm with the repgenHMM and IGoR tools. Shared clonotypes were analyzed with the tcR package in R, and sharing was normalized by the product of cloneset sizes. To study raw recombination without the effects of thymic and clonal selection, out-of-frame nonproductive sequences were analyzed. The raw public data were reprocessed by TCRdb itself: fastp quality trimming at Q25, MiXCR clonotype calling, in-frame beta chains only. One record per CDR3 amino acid sequence lists the most common genes and DNA. TCRdb's processing, not the authors', yielded these V and J calls. This sample holds 690,000 or so distinct CDR3 sequences; over 8.5% were observed only once. The ten largest clonotypes hold approximately 0.94% of the sample.

Study-wide findings and limitations: Abundant cord blood beta clonotypes carried fewer insertions; young adult naive repertoires showed a weaker similar trend, while memory repertoires showed none. Out-of-frame TCR alpha sequences shared between twins showed an excess of low generation-probability sequences compared with coincidental sharing between unrelated individuals. Zero-insertion analyses could be partly confounded by invariant T cells such as MAIT and iNKT, though diverse VJ usage argued against such confounding for most clonotypes. Recombination models systematically underestimated out-of-frame TCR alpha sharing in monozygotic twins but agreed with sharing between unrelated individuals. Because the same donors could not be followed over many years, the conclusions relied on cross-sectional statistical analysis. In beta out-of-frame sequences, excess twin sharing was weaker, because having fewer shared sequences lowered the signal-to-noise ratio.

These sequences were also reported in another study, on yellow fever vaccine responses in identical twins. The second study also describes: According to the authors, in identical twins the way T cells responded to vaccination appeared partly convergent and partly personalized. Focusing on identical twins, the study followed the T cell clones that responded to the vaccine, and did so with precision.

The V and J genes are TRBV18 and TRBJ1-4, with 7 junctional bases fitting TRBD1. The sequence was obtained from a young woman in good health. Sequenced material: PBMCs. The CDR3 in this case is CASSRDSAEKLFF. The DNA sequence is TGTGCCAGCTCCCGGGACAGCGCTGAAAAACTGTTTTTT.